Below are 8 T cell receptor beta chains sequenced from a single sample in a study of blood T cell repertoires in COVID-19. Sequenced by immunoSEQ multiplex PCR; TCRdb stores in-frame clones only, minus some. The table lists 150,000 to 200,000 clones, about 87% of them singletons, with roughly 24% in the top ten. Source material: peripheral blood. The receptors derive from a man aged 60 to 69 with acute or convalescent COVID-19.

This rearrangement joins TRBV23-1 to TRBJ1-2; D unclear. TRBV23-1 is designated an ORF whose function remains uncertain. Trimming took off 4 bases at V and 2 bases at J, with 14 bases between the two ends. The CDR3 has 15 amino acids. CDR3 in DNA: TGCGCCAGCAGTCCTGGCGGGCGGTTAAACTATGGCTACACCTTC. Protein: CASSPGGRLNYGYTF.

The chain's CDR3 is CASSDSIGVTDTQYF. The CDR3, as DNA: TGTGCCAGCAGTGACTCAATAGGGGTTACAGATACGCAGTATTTT. This chain links TRBV6-4 with TRBJ2-3; tentative D call: TRBD1 (5 bases). The germline CDR1 and CDR2 sequences are MRHNA and SNTAGT. The CDR3 totals 15 residues. Trimming stripped 0 bases from V and 3 bases from J, with 10 bases between.

The genes are TRBV9 and TRBJ2-5; D is possibly TRBD2 (6 bases). CDR3 size: 14 residues. The V and J ends lost 2 bases and 4 bases respectively, with 12 bases between them. Germline V gene data show CDR1 as SGDLS and CDR2 as YYNGEE. CDR3 in DNA: TGTGCCAGCAGCGTGGGGGGATCGTCAGAGACCCAGTACTTC. This translates into CASSVGGSSETQYF.

This clone was detected once. The chain combines TRBV5-1 with TRBJ2-3; 9 nucleotides agree with TRBD1. The V and J ends lost 1 base and 3 bases, in that order; junction bases with no gene match: 3. CDR1 and CDR2 (germline): SGHRS, YFSETQ. This CDR3 region has 15 residues. CDR3 protein: CASSLTGGRTDTQYF. The CDR3 DNA reads as TGCGCCAGCAGCTTGACAGGGGGCCGTACAGATACGCAGTATTTT.

The V gene is TRBV5-4, the J gene TRBJ1-2, with 8 nucleotides matching TRBD1. V was pared by 3 bases and J by 4 bases, with 5 bases of the junction left unmatched. Germline CDR1 and CDR2: SGHNT and YYREEE (reference sequence). CDR3 size: 14 residues. CDR3 DNA: TGTGCCAGCAGCTCCCCGACAGGGGTCTATGGCTACACCTTC. Translated, it gives CASSSPTGVYGYTF.

This chain connects TRBV2 to TRBJ2-2, with 9 bases fitting TRBD1. This CDR3 region has 15 residues. V dropped 4 bases and J dropped 5; count of bases not matched to a gene: 5. Germline V gene sequence: CDR1 SNHLY, CDR2 FYNNEI. CDR3 sequence (DNA): TGTGCCAGCAGTGGGGACAGGGCGGGTACCGGGGAGCTGTTTTTT. Its protein is CASSGDRAGTGELFF.

Here the CDR3 DNA reads TGTGCCAGCAGTTACACGGGGGTGCGAACTGAAGCTTTCTTT. This encodes CASSYTGVRTEAFF. J is TRBJ1-1 and V is TRBV6-5; D is possibly TRBD1 (5 bases). With 2 bases removed from V and 5 bases from J, the gap between germline ends came to 12 bases. Germline CDR1 MNHEY, CDR2 SVGAGI. The CDR3 sequence is 14 residues long.

In this sample, this clone turned up once. The chain uses TRBV3-1 (or the pseudogene TRBV3-2) and TRBJ1-2, with TRBD1 matching over 7 bases. This CDR3 has 13 residues. The trim removed 1 base at V and 14 bases at J, leaving 10 bases unmatched. Germline CDR1 reads LGHDT; CDR2 reads YNNKEL (reference sequence). In DNA form, the CDR3 reads TGTGCCAGCAGCCAAGTAAGACAGGGTCTATCTACCTTC. Protein sequence: CASSQVRQGLSTF.